One sample yielded the 17 T cell receptor beta chains listed below, sequenced in a study of regulatory T cells in long-lasting Graves disease. Time point indicated: newly diagnosed GD, antithyroid drugs for less than 3 months. Preparation of the TCR library used RNA extracted from PBMCs. Building of the TCR beta libraries involved iRepertoire HTBI primers and Arm-PCR of CDR3 regions. TCRdb used MiXCR to reprocess the multiplex PCR reads, holding one entry per CDR3 protein. The sample lists about 530,000 distinct CDR3 sequences, about 16% occurring once. The same data also went into a second study, on T cells in Graves' hyperthyroidism and ophthalmopathy.

The source material was peripheral blood mononuclear cells (PBMCs), sampled at new diagnosis, from a patient treated with antithyroid drugs. These receptors originate from a woman between 40 and 65 years old with Graves disease.

This clonotype has a count of ten or more. The chain employs TRBV2 and TRBJ2-3; the match to TRBD2 covers 9 bases. Germline V gives CDR1 SNHLY, CDR2 FYNNEI. Trimming removed 1 base from V and 2 bases from J; junction bases left unmatched: 4. The CDR3 has 16 residues. The CDR3 region is CASSEGSGGLTDTQYF. The CDR3 nucleotides read TGTGCCAGCAGTGAAGGAAGCGGGGGGCTCACAGATACGCAGTATTTT.

The chain is built from TRBV2 and TRBJ2-5; D may match TRBD1 or TRBD2 (5 bases each). CDR3 length: 13 amino acids. Germline values: CDR1 SNHLY, CDR2 FYNNEI. Trimming shortened V by 6 bases and J by 4 bases, and 12 bases separated the two germline ends. In DNA form, the CDR3 reads TGTGCCAGCAGACAACAGGCGGGAGAGACCCAGTACTTC. Translation gives CASRQQAGETQYF.

V is TRBV12-3 or TRBV12-4 and J is TRBJ1-2; 7 nucleotides agree with TRBD1. The CDR3 is made up of 13 amino acids. V was pared by 6 bases and J by 6 bases, with 7 bases of the junction left unmatched. The CDR3 region is CASSSQGDHGYTF. The DNA for the CDR3 is TGTGCCAGCAGCTCCCAGGGGGACCATGGCTACACCTTC.

This clonotype was seen a few times. The chain combines TRBV6-5 with TRBJ1-3, with D unclear. CDR1 and CDR2 from the germline V gene are MNHEY and SVGAGI. Trimming stripped 2 bases from V and 2 bases from J, with 7 bases between. This CDR3 spans 14 amino acids. This CDR3 reads CASSYESAGNTIYF. The CDR3 nucleotides read TGTGCCAGCAGTTACGAAAGCGCTGGAAACACCATATATTTT.

The rearrangement joins TRBV7-8 to TRBJ1-1; no reliable D call. The CDR3 extends over 15 amino acids. From germline, CDR1 is SGHVS and CDR2 FQNEAQ. Trimming stripped 5 bases from V and 1 base from J, with 14 bases between. The CDR3 sequence: CASSRERWQNTEAFF. The CDR3 bases are TGTGCCAGCAGCCGGGAACGGTGGCAGAACACTGAAGCTTTCTTT. Filled out from reference TRBV7-8 and TRBJ1-1, the complete variable domain reads GAGVSQSPRYKVAKRGQDVALRCDPISGHVSLFWYQQALGQGPEFLTYFQNEAQLDKSGLPSDRFFAERPEGSVSTLKIQRTQQEDSAVYLCASSRERWQNTEAFFGQGTRLTVV.

To note about this clonotype: Likely a read error: the CDR3 ends without its conserved phenylalanine or tryptophan. The chain joins TRBV6-5 to TRBJ2-4; 8 bases agree with TRBD1. V was clipped by 4 bases and J by 1 base; unmatched bases: 6. Germline-derived CDR1 and CDR2 are MNHEY and SVGAGI. CDR3 length: 16 amino acids. The CDR3 DNA reads TGTGCCAGCAGTTCACGACAGGGGAAGGCCAAAAACATTCAGTACCTC. As protein: CASSSRQGKAKNIQYL.

The gene calls are TRBV28 and TRBJ1-1, with D perhaps TRBD1 (6 bases). CDR3 length: 12 residues. Germline V lookup: CDR1 MDHEN, CDR2 SYDVKM. Trimming took 7 bases from V and 8 from J, leaving 14 bases between them. In nucleotides, the CDR3 is TGTGCCAGCAACATCAGGGGTAAGGAAGCTTTCTTT. Translation gives CASNIRGKEAFF.

This clonotype was recorded many times. This rearrangement joins TRBV12-3 or TRBV12-4 to TRBJ2-7; D is perhaps TRBD2 (7 bases). Trimming removed 7 bases at V and 5 bases at J, with 21 bases between. CDR3 size: 15 residues. The chain's CDR3 is CASTLWGGALNEQYF. Here the CDR3 DNA reads TGTGCCAGCACCTTGTGGGGGGGGGCTCTAAACGAGCAGTACTTC.

This clonotype appeared many times. The chain joins TRBV2 to TRBJ1-6, with D perhaps matching TRBD1 (6 bases). The CDR3 loop spans 11 amino acids. V lost 7 bases and J 12 bases, leaving 10 bases between the germline ends. Germline lookup yields CDR1 SNHLY and CDR2 FYNNEI. The CDR3 sequence: CASILQGPLHF. The DNA of the CDR3 is TGTGCCAGCATCCTACAGGGACCCCTCCACTTT.

This clonotype showed up many times. This chain uses TRBV28 with TRBJ2-7; unclear D gene. Germline V gene lookup returns CDR1 MDHEN and CDR2 SYDVKM. Trimming left V 4 bases short and J 3 bases short, with 7 bases between. The CDR3 loop spans 12 amino acids. The CDR3, as DNA: TGTGCCAGCAGTTCAGGATTCTACGAGCAGTACTTC. Amino acids: CASSSGFYEQYF. The whole variable domain, filled in from reference TRBV28 and TRBJ2-7, reads DVKVTQSSRYLVKRTGEKVFLECVQDMDHENMFWYRQDPGLGLRLIYFSYDVKMKEKGDIPEGYSVSREKKERFSLILESASTNQTSMYLCASSSGFYEQYFGPGTRLTVT.

This clonotype was seen repeatedly, ten times or more. The V and J genes are TRBV11-3 and TRBJ2-7, with D perhaps TRBD1 or TRBD2 (5 bases each). Germline V gene data show CDR1 as SGHNT and CDR2 as YENEEA. Trimming removed 6 bases from V and 0 bases from J, with 21 bases in between. The CDR3 sequence is 17 residues long. DNA of the CDR3: TGTGCCAGCAGGGGACGGACGGGACCCCTAAGCTCCTACGAGCAGTACTTC. This codes for CASRGRTGPLSSYEQYF.

This clonotype was counted ten times or more. The chain has TRBV12-3 or TRBV12-4 and TRBJ1-5; no reliable D call. V lost 2 bases and J 1 base, leaving 15 bases between the germline ends. The CDR3 totals 17 residues. CDR3 protein: CASSLSGNPLSNQPQHF. The CDR3 coding sequence is TGTGCCAGCAGTTTAAGCGGTAATCCCCTGAGCAATCAGCCCCAGCATTTT.

This clonotype was found many times. The rearrangement joins TRBV4-2 to TRBJ2-2; the D is unclear. V lost 1 base and J 0 bases, leaving 6 bases between the germline ends. Germline CDR1 is LGHNA and CDR2 is YNFKEQ. The CDR3 loop spans 15 amino acids. The CDR3 nucleotides read TGTGCCAGCAGCCAAGCCGGGCCGAACACCGGGGAGCTGTTTTTT. Its protein is CASSQAGPNTGELFF.

This clonotype was seen many times. The rearrangement links TRBV20-1 to TRBJ1-1, with 11 bases that match TRBD1. Germline CDR1 reads DFQATT; CDR2 reads SNEGSKA (reference sequence). The trim removed 0 bases at V and 4 bases at J, leaving 1 base unmatched. The CDR3 spans 14 residues. The chain's CDR3 is CSARDGTGGTEAFF. The DNA of the CDR3 is TGCAGTGCTAGAGATGGGACAGGGGGCACTGAAGCTTTCTTT.

V is TRBV9 and J is TRBJ2-7; 10 bases map to TRBD1. The CDR3 contains 14 residues. Unmatched junction bases numbered 4, after V lost 1 base and J lost 6 bases. The V gene's germline CDR1 is SGDLS and CDR2 YYNGEE. This CDR3 reads CASSVWDRGGEQYF. CDR3 DNA: TGTGCCAGCAGCGTATGGGACAGGGGTGGCGAGCAGTACTTC.

As for this clonotype: A much larger clonotype is one base distant, so this may be a read error. J is TRBJ2-3 and V is TRBV7-2; no firm D call. CDR3 length: 16 amino acids. CDR1 SGHTA and CDR2 FQGNSA come from the germline V gene. The CDR3 DNA sequence: TGTGCCAACAGCTATAGGGCGACCTCGGGCACAGATACGCAGTATTTT. It is translated as CANSYRATSGTDTQYF.

This clonotype was detected many times. The rearrangement links TRBV7-3 to TRBJ1-5; D not certain. CDR3 length equals 15 residues. Trimming took off 6 bases at V and 4 bases at J, with 16 bases between the two ends. Germline assignment: CDR1 SGHTA and CDR2 FQGTGA. CDR3 sequence reads: CASSRDGRSNQPQHF. CDR3 sequence (DNA): TGTGCCAGCAGTCGCGACGGAAGGTCGAATCAGCCCCAGCATTTT. Supplemented by reference TRBV7-3 and TRBJ1-5, the full variable domain reads GAGVSQTPSNKVTEKGKYVELRCDPISGHTALYWYRQSLGQGPEFLIYFQGTGAADDSGLPNDRFFAVRPEGSVSTLKIQRTERGDSAVYLCASSRDGRSNQPQHFGDGTRLSIL.